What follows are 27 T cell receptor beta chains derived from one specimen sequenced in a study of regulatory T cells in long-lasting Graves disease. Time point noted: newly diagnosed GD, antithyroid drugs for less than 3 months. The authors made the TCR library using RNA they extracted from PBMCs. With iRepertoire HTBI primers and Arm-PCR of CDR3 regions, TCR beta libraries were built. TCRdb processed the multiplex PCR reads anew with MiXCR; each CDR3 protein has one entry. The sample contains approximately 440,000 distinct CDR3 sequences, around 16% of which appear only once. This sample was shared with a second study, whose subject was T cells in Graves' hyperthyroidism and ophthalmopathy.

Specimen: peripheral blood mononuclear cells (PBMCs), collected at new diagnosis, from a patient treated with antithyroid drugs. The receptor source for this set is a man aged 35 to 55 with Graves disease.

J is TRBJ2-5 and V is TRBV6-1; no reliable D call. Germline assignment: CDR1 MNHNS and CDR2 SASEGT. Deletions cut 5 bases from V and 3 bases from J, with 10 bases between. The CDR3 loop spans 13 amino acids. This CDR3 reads CASSPRPEETQYF. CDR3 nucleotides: TGTGCCAGCAGTCCACGACCCGAAGAGACCCAGTACTTC.

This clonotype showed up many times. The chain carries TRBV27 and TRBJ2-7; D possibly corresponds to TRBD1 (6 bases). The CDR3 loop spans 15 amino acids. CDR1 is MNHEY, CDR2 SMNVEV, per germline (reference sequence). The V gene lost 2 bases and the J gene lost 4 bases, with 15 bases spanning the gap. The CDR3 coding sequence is TGTGCCAGCAGTTTAGGTCGCAGGGGAACGTACGAGCAGTACTTC. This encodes CASSLGRRGTYEQYF.

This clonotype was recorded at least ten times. The CDR3 region has the DNA TGTGCCAGCAGTTTACGGGACAGGACCACAGATACGCAGTATTTT. It specifies CASSLRDRTTDTQYF. The rearrangement links TRBV28 to TRBJ2-3; TRBD1 matches 8 bases. The CDR3 loop spans 15 amino acids. Germline V gene data show CDR1 as MDHEN and CDR2 as SYDVKM. V lost 2 bases, J lost 2 bases, and 3 bases stayed unmatched.

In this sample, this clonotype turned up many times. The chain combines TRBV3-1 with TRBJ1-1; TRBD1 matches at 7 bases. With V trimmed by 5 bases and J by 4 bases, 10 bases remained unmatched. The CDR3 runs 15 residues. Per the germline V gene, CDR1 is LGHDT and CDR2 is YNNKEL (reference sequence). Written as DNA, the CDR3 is TGTGCCAGCAGCTTTCGGACAGGCGGAGGCACTGAAGCTTTCTTT. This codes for CASSFRTGGGTEAFF.

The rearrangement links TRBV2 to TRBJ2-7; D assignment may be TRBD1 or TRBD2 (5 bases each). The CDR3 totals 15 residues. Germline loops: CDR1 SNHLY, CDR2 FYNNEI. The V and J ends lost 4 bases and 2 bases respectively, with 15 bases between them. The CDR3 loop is CASSAPGPAPYEQYF. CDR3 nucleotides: TGTGCCAGCAGTGCCCCGGGACCCGCCCCCTACGAGCAGTACTTC. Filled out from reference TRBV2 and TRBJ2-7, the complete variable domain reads EPEVTQTPSHQVTQMGQEVILRCVPISNHLYFYWYRQILGQKVEFLVSFYNNEISEKSEIFDDQFSVERPDGSNFTLKIRSTKLEDSAMYFCASSAPGPAPYEQYFGPGTRLTVT.

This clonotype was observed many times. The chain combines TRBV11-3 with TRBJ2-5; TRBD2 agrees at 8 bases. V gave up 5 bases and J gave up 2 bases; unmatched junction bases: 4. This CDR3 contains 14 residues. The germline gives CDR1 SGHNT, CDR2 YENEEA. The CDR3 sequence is CASSQGGGQETQYF. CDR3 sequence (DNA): TGTGCCAGCAGCCAGGGCGGGGGGCAAGAGACCCAGTACTTC.

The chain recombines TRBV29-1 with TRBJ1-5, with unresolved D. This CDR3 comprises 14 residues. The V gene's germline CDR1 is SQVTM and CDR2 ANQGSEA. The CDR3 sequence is CSAQEGGGNQPQHF. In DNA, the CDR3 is TGCAGTGCCCAGGAGGGCGGAGGCAATCAGCCCCAGCATTTT. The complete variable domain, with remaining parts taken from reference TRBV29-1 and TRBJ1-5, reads SAVISQKPSRDICQRGTSLTIQCQVDSQVTMMFWYRQQPGQSLTLIATANQGSEATYESGFVIDKFPISRPNLTFSTLTVSNMSPEDSSIYLCSAQEGGGNQPQHFGDGTRLSIL.

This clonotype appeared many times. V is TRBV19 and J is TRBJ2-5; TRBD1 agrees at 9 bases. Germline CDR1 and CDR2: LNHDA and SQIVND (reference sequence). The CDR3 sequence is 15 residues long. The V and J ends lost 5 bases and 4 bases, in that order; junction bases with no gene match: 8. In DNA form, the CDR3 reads TGTGCCAGTAGTCCGGGACAGGGTCAGGCAGAGACCCAGTACTTC. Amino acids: CASSPGQGQAETQYF.

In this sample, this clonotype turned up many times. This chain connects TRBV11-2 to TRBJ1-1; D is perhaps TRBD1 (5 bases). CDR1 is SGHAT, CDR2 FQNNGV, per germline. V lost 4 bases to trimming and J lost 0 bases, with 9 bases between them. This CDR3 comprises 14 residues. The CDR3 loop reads CASSYLGVNTEAFF. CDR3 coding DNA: TGTGCCAGCAGCTATCTAGGGGTGAACACTGAAGCTTTCTTT.

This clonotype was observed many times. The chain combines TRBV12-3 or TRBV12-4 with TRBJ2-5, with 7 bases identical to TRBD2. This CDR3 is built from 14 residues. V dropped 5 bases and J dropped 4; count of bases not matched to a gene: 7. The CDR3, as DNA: TGTGCCAGCAGTGGTATTTTAGCGGGAGAGACCCAGTACTTC. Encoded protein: CASSGILAGETQYF.

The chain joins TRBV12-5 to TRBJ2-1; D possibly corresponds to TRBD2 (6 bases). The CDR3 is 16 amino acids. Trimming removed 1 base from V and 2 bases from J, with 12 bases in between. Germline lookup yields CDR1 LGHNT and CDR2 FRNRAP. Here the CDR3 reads CASGLGLAGPYNEQFF. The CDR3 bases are TGTGCTAGTGGTTTGGGACTCGCGGGACCCTACAATGAGCAGTTCTTC. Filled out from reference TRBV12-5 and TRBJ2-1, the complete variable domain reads DARVTQTPRHKVTEMGQEVTMRCQPILGHNTVFWYRQTMMQGLELLAYFRNRAPLDDSGMPKDRFSAEMPDATLATLKIQPSEPRDSAVYFCASGLGLAGPYNEQFFGPGTRLTVL.

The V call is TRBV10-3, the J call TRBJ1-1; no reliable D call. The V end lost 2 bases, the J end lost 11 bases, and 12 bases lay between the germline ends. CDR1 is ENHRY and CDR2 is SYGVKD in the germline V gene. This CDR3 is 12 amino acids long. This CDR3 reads CAISESPSRAFF. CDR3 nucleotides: TGTGCCATCAGTGAGAGTCCCTCGAGGGCTTTCTTT.

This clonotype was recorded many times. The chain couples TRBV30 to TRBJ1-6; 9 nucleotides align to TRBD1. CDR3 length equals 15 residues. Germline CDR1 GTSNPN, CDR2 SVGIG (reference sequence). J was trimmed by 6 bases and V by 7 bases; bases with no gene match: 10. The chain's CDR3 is CAFTHRTGVNSPLHF. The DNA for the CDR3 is TGTGCCTTTACCCACCGGACAGGGGTTAATTCACCCCTCCACTTT.

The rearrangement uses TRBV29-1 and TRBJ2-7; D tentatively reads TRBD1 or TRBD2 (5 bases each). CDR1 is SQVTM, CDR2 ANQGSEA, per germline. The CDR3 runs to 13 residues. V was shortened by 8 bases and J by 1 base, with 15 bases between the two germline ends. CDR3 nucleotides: TGCAGCTCGTTCCGGGACGGGTCCTACGAGCAGTACTTC. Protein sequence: CSSFRDGSYEQYF.

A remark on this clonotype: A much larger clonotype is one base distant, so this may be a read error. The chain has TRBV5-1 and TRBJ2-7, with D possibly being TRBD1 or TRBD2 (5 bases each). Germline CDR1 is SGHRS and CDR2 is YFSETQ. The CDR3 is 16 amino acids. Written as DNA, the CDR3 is TGCGCCAGCAGCTTGGGCATCCGGGACCGCTCCTACGAGCGGTACTTC. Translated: CASSLGIRDRSYERYF.

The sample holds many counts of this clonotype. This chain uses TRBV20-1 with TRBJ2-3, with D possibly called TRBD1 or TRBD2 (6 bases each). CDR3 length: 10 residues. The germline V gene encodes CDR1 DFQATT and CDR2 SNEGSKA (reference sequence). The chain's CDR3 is CSPGAGTQYF. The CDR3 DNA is TGCAGCCCGGGGGCAGGGACGCAGTATTTT.

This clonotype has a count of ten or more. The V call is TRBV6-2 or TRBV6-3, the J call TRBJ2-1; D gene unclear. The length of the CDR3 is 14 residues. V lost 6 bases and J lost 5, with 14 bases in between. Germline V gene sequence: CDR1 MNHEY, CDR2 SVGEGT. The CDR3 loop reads CASRPAGLNNEQFF. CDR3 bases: TGTGCCAGCAGGCCGGCCGGGCTCAACAATGAGCAGTTCTTC.

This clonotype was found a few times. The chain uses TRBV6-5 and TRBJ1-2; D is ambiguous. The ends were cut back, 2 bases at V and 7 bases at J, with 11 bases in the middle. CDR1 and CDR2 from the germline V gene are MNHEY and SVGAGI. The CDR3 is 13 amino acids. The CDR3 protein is CASSYNTGSGYTF. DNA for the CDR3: TGTGCCAGCAGTTACAACACGGGTAGTGGCTACACCTTC.

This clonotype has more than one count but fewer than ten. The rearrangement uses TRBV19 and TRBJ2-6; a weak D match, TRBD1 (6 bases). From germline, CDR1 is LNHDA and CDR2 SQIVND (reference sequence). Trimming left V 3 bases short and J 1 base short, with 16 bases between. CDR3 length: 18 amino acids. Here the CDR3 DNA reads TGTGCCAGTAGTATCCCCGGACAGTCGTTGTCTGGGGCCAACGTCCTGACTTTC. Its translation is CASSIPGQSLSGANVLTF.

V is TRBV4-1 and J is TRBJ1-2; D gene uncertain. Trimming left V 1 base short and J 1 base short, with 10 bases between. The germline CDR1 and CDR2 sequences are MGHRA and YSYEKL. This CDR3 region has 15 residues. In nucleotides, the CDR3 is TGCGCCAGCAGCCAAGTAGCGCTTGGTAACTATGGCTACACCTTC. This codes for CASSQVALGNYGYTF.

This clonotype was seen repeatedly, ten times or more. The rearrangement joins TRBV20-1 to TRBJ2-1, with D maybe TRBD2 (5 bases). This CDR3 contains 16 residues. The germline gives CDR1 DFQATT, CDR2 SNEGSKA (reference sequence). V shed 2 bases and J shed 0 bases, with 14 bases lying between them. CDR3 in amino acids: CSARNLARSSYNEQFF. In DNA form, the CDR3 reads TGCAGTGCTAGAAACTTAGCGAGAAGCTCCTACAATGAGCAGTTCTTC.

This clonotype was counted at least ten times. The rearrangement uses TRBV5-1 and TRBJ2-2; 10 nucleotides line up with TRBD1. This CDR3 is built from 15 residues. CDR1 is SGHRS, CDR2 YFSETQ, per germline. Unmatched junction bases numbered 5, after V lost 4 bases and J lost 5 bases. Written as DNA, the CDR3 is TGCGCCAGCAGCGGACCGGGACAGGGGACCGGGGAGCTGTTTTTT. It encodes CASSGPGQGTGELFF.

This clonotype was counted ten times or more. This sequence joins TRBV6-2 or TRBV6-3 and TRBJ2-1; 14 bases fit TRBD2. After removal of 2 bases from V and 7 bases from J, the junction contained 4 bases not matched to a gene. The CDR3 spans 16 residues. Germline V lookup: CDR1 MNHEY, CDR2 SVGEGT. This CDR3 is CASSYAGTSGGNEQFF. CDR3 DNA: TGTGCCAGCAGTTACGCCGGGACTAGCGGGGGTAATGAGCAGTTCTTC.

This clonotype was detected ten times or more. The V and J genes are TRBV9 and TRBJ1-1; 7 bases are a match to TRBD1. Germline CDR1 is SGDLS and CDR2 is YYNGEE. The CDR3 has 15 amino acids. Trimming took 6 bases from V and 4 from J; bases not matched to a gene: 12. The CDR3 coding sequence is TGTGCCAGCACCCCTCCGGGGACAGAGACCACTGAAGCTTTCTTT. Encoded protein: CASTPPGTETTEAFF.

The CDR3, as DNA: TGTGCCAGCAGATCTTTCGGGACAGGGGCCTACAATGAGCAGTTCTTC. Amino acids: CASRSFGTGAYNEQFF. The chain carries TRBV3-1 and TRBJ2-1, with 10 bases that match TRBD1. The CDR3 is made up of 16 amino acids. The germline CDR1 and CDR2 sequences are LGHDT and YNNKEL (reference sequence). Trimming cost V 6 bases and J 2 bases; bases outside gene matches: 7.

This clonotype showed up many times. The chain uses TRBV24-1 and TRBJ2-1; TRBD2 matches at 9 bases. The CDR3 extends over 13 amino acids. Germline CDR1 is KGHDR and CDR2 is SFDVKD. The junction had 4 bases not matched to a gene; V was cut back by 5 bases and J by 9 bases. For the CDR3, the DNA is TGTGCCACCAGTGTTAGCGGGAGAGTTGAGCAGTTCTTC. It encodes CATSVSGRVEQFF.

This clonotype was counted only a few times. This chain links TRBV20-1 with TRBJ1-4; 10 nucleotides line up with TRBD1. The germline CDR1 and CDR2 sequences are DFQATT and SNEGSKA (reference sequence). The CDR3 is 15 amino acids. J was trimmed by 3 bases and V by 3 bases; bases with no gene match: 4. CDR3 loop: CSARGDRGPNEKLFF. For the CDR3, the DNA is TGCAGTGCTAGGGGGGACAGGGGACCTAATGAAAAACTGTTTTTT.